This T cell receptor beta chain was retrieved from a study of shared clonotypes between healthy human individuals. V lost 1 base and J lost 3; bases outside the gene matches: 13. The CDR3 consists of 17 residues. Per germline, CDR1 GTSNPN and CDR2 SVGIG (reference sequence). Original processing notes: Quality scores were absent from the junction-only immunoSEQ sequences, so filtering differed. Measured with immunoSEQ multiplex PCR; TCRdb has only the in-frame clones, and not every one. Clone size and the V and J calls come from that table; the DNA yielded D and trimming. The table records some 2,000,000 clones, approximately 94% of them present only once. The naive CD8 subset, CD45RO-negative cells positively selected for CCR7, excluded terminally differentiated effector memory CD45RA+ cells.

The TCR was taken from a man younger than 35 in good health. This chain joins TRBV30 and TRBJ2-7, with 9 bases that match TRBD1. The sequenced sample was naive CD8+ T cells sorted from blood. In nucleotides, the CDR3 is TGTGCCTGGAGTGGCGACCCACGGGACAGGGATCTCTACGAGCAGTACTTC. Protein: CAWSGDPRDRDLYEQYF. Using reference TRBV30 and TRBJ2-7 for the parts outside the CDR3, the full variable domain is SQTIHQWPATLVQPVGSPLSLECTVEGTSNPNLYWYRQAAGRGLQLLFYSVGIGQISSEVPQNLSASRPQDRQFILSSKKLLLSDSGFYLCAWSGDPRDRDLYEQYFGPGTRLTVT.